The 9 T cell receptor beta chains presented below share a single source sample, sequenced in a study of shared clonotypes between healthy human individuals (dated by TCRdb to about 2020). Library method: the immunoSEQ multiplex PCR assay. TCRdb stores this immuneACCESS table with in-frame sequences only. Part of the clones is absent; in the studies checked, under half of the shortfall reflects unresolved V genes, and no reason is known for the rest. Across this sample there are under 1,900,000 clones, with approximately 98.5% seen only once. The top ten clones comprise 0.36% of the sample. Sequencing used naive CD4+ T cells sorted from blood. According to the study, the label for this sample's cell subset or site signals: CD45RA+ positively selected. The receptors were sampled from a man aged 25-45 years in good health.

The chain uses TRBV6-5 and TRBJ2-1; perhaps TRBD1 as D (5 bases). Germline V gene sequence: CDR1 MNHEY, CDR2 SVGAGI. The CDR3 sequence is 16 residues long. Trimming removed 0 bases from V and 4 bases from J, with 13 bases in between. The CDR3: CASSYSNQGRYNEQFF. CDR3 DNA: TGTGCCAGCAGTTACTCGAATCAGGGAAGATACAATGAGCAGTTCTTC.

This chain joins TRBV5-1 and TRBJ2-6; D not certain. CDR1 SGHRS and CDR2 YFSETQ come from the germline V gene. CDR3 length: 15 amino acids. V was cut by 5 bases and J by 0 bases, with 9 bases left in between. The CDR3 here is CASRFASSGANVLTF. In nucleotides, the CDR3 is TGCGCCAGCAGATTCGCCAGCTCTGGGGCCAACGTCCTGACTTTC.

The CDR3 protein is CASSPGLAGRDIQYF. In DNA form, the CDR3 reads TGTGCCAGCAGCCCCGGACTAGCGGGTAGGGACATTCAGTACTTC. The chain links TRBV9 to TRBJ2-4; TRBD2 agrees at 11 bases. CDR3 length: 15 residues. Losses at the gene ends were 4 bases for V and 8 bases for J; bases not matched to a gene: 8. Germline CDR1 reads SGDLS; CDR2 reads YYNGEE. Full variable domain (rest looked up from reference TRBV9 and TRBJ2-4): DSGVTQTPKHLITATGQRVTLRCSPRSGDLSVYWYQQSLDQGLQFLIQYYNGEERAKGNILERFSAQQFPDLHSELNLSSLELGDSALYFCASSPGLAGRDIQYFGAGTRLSVL.

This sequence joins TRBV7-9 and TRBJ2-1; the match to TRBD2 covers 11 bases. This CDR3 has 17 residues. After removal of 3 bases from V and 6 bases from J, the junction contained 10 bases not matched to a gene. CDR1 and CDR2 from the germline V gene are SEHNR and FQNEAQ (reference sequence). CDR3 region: CASSLTPGTSGPNEQFF. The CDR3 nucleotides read TGTGCCAGCAGCTTGACGCCCGGGACTAGCGGTCCCAATGAGCAGTTCTTC.

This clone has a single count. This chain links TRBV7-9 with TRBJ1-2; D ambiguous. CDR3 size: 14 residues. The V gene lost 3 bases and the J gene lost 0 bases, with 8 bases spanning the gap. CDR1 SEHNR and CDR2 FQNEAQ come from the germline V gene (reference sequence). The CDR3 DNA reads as TGTGCCAGCAGCTTGAACAGCCCTAACTATGGCTACACCTTC. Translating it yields CASSLNSPNYGYTF.

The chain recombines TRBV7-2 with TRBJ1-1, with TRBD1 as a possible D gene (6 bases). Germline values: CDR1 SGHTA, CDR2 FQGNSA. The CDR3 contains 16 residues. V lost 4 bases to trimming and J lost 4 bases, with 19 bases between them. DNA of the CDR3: TGTGCCAGCAGCTCCCCCACCACAGGGTCTTCCACTGAAGCTTTCTTT. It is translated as CASSSPTTGSSTEAFF. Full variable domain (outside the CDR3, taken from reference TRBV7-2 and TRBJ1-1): GAGVSQSPSNKVTEKGKDVELRCDPISGHTALYWYRQSLGQGLEFLIYFQGNSAPDKSGLPSDRFSAERTGGSVSTLTIQRTQQEDSAVYLCASSSPTTGSSTEAFFGQGTRLTVV.

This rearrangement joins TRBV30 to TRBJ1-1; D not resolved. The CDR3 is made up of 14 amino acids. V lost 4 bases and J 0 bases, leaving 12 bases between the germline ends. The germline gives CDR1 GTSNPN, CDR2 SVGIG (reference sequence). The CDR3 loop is CAWNSGRLNTEAFF. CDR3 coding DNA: TGTGCCTGGAACTCAGGTAGGCTGAACACTGAAGCTTTCTTT.

In DNA form, the CDR3 reads TGTGCCAGCTCGGCAGTTAATGAAAAACTGTTTTTT. Translating gives CASSAVNEKLFF. This chain links TRBV6-6 with TRBJ1-4, with unresolved D. Germline V gene data show CDR1 as MNHNY and CDR2 as SVGAGI (reference sequence). Trimming took 8 bases from V and 4 from J, leaving 8 bases between them. This CDR3 is 12 amino acids long.

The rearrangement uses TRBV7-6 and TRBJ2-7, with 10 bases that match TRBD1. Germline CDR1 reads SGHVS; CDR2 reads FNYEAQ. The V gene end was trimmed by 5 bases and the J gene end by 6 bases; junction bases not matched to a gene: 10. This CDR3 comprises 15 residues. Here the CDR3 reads CASSAIPGTGAEQYF. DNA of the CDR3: TGTGCCAGCAGCGCCATTCCCGGGACAGGGGCCGAGCAGTACTTC.